Below, 2 T cell receptor beta chains from the same sample are listed, as sequenced in a study of T cell repertoires in cytomegalovirus infection. TCRdb ran MiXCR on the reads and lists one entry per CDR3 protein. The sample holds roughly 600,000 distinct CDR3 sequences, 20% to 25% seen once. Sequencing was carried out using CD8+ T cells from PBMCs. Receptor source: a human donor in good health (CMV status not recorded). Some clones in this sample may be carry-over from other donors' samples.

This clonotype was seen repeatedly, ten times or more. The V call is TRBV6-2 or TRBV6-3, the J call TRBJ1-1; D is ambiguous. Trimming left V 2 bases short and J 7 bases short, with 8 bases between. Germline V gene data show CDR1 as MNHEY and CDR2 as SVGEGT. This CDR3 spans 12 amino acids. CDR3 in DNA: TGTGCCAGCAGTTACGGACGAATTGAAGCTTTCTTT. This encodes CASSYGRIEAFF.

The chain couples TRBV6-2 or TRBV6-3 to TRBJ2-1, with TRBD2 matching over 8 bases. Germline CDR1 is MNHEY and CDR2 is SVGEGT. Unmatched junction bases numbered 9, after V lost 8 bases and J lost 0 bases. The CDR3 covers 16 residues. CDR3 amino acids: CASSFEAGGSYNEQFF. CDR3 sequence (DNA): TGTGCCAGCTCCTTCGAGGCGGGGGGCTCCTACAATGAGCAGTTCTTC.